This T cell receptor beta chain was recorded in a study of vaccination effects on CD4 cells after COVID-19. Study-wide findings and caveats: The study, lacking early post-infection timepoints, had few convalescent patients.

Concerning this clone itself: The antigen is undetermined.

The CDR3 has 15 amino acids. V lost 3 bases and J lost 0; bases outside the gene matches: 0. Germline lookup yields CDR1 GTSNPN and CDR2 SVGIG (reference sequence). Antigen-specific CD4+ T cells expanded by the ViraFEST assay with viral peptide pools were then sequenced. Following a 10-day culture, CD4+ T cells were purified. Participants were vaccinated with two doses of either the BNT162b2 or mRNA-1273 vaccine. About 2.2 million PBMC per well were cultured with 7.5 to 10 IU/ml IL-2 and approximately 9.1 ug/ml peptides. Using immunoSEQ multiplex PCR, the repertoire was profiled, and TCRdb retains in-frame clones only, with some absent. Of fewer than 80,000 clones in the sample, roughly 74% were seen once.

This clonotype originated in a human donor who received a COVID-19 vaccine. This chain uses TRBV30 with TRBJ2-2, with 11 nucleotides matching TRBD1. The starting material was CD4+ T cells from PBMCs cultured with HCoV-229E spike peptides, obtained after COVID-19 vaccination. Here the CDR3 reads CAWRGQGANTGELFF. DNA of the CDR3: TGTGCCTGGAGGGGACAGGGGGCGAACACCGGGGAGCTGTTTTTT.